This T cell receptor (beta chain) is drawn from a study of T-cell memory formation after mild COVID-19 (dated by TCRdb to the early 2020s). Study-level background: TCR sequence clusters from the two donors were largely donor specific. In a couple of donors, T-cell clones that expanded and contracted after mild COVID-19 were tracked by sequencing TCRalpha and TCRbeta repertoires over time. The cohort was made up of two young adult volunteers, one female and one male, who were previously healthy.

This sample was sequenced with an Illumina NovaSeq 6000. Using 5'RACE with constant-segment primers, TCRalpha and TCRbeta cDNA libraries were constructed, with sample barcodes and unique molecular identifiers added in the process. RNA was extracted from every sample with Trizol reagent. Libraries were amplified in two PCR steps, with a second sample barcode and Illumina TruSeq adapters added in the second step. Sequencing of the libraries was done on an Illumina NovaSeq, producing 2 x 150 bp paired-end reads. The original methods were these. Demultiplexing of reads and collapsing into UMI-guided consensus sequences were performed with migec v1.2.7. With mixcr v2.1.11, UMI consensuses were aligned to TRA and TRB V and J templates and assembled into clonotypes. Expanded or contracted clonotypes were those called significant by both edgeR and NoisET, with noise models trained on biological replicates. For edgeR calls, the thresholds were a false discovery rate-adjusted p below 0.01 and a log2 fold-change of 1. As an exploratory analysis of dynamics, max-normalized trajectories of the 1000 most abundant clonotypes were examined by PCA with hierarchical clustering. Separately sequenced CD4+ and CD8+ repertoires were used to assign the CD4 or CD8 phenotype of responding clones. Through fastp at Q25 and MiXCR, TCRdb rebuilt clones from the public reads, retaining in-frame beta chains. CDR3 protein duplicates are merged, each entry listing the most common genes and DNA. The authors' filters were not applied to this entry. Counted in this sample were some 100,000 distinct CDR3 sequences; approximately 10% of them appeared once. The ten largest clones represent about two fifths of the sample.

Ficoll-Paque density gradient centrifugation was used to isolate PBMCs. The investigation overall reported the following: Clones that contracted from day 15 to 85 showed balanced CD4/CD8 phenotypes, whereas a second wave of clones that expanded from day 15 to 37 leaned towards CD4+. Only two mild cases were covered by the study, and larger cohorts that include severe cases with pre-infection samples were considered necessary. Contracting CD4+ clones appeared mostly in the CM and EM memory subsets, whereas CD8+ clones were enriched in EMRA. SARS-CoV-2 specificity of the second-wave clones peaking on day 37 was not confirmed. Some responding clones were found in pre-infection memory, which suggests that pre-existing cross-reactive memory T cells took part in the SARS-CoV-2 response.

This clonotype occurred a few times. There is no known antigen for this receptor. Base quality data are lacking; no much larger clone is found one base away. The source material was PBMCs or a T cell subset sorted from them (not recorded which). The sequence was obtained from a man between 18 and 35 years old who had mild COVID-19 (a few samples of this study predate the infection). The sample titles of this study are shuffled in the database, so cell type and time point are left out; the donor was told from shared clones.

CDR3 region: CASSSGVSSTQYF. DNA sequence: TGTGCCAGCAGCTCAGGGGTGAGCTCTACCCAGTACTTC. The rearranged segments are TRBV7-8 and TRBJ2-5; a tentative D call is TRBD1 (6 bases match). V was cut back by 4 bases and J by 8 bases, leaving a gap of 14 bases between them. From cysteine to phenylalanine, the CDR3 is 13 amino acids long. Of the read, only the CDR3 DNA is kept; its 39 bases are in frame from base 1. Reading the germline V gene gives CDR1 SGHVS and CDR2 FQNEAQ. Outside the CDR3, residues come from the reference TRBV7-8 and TRBJ2-5 proteins, so the full variable domain is: GAGVSQSPRYKVAKRGQDVALRCDPISGHVSLFWYQQALGQGPEFLTYFQNEAQLDKSGLPSDRFFAERPEGSVSTLKIQRTQQEDSAVYLCASSSGVSSTQYFGPGTRLLVL.